The TCR beta chain described here comes from a study of T cell responses to AZD1222 COVID-19 vaccine. Germline assignment: CDR1 SGHNT and CDR2 YENEEA. This CDR3 contains 14 residues. Trimming cost V 7 bases and J 3 bases, with 12 bases left between them. Data came from immunoSEQ multiplex PCR; TCRdb stores just in-frame clones and leaves some out. The sample contains 170,000 or so clones, roughly 93% of which appear only once. The source is an adult in good health. The source was peripheral blood, collected on day 0 of AZD1222 vaccination. The J gene is TRBJ2-2, the V gene TRBV11-3; possible D gene TRBD2, 6 bases. CDR3 nucleotides: TGTGCCAGCACCTACGGCGGGGACACCGGGGAGCTGTTTTTT. This gives the protein CASTYGGDTGELFF.